A single TCR beta chain is shown here with its context. The source of the sample is a study of shared clonotypes between healthy human individuals. Germline values: CDR1 SQVTM, CDR2 ANQGSEA. This CDR3 region has 13 residues. Trimming removed 3 bases at V and 3 bases at J, with 11 bases between. Genomic DNA belonging to each subset was distributed in equal measure over several immunoSEQ plates. TCRdb keeps only in-frame clones here, not all; method: immunoSEQ multiplex PCR. The sample comprises some 2.1 million clones, around 95% of which are singletons, and about 0.13% rests with the top ten. Each donor was a Caucasian adult residing in Nashville, Tennessee. CD4+ cell separation produced CD45RA+ naive and CD45RA-negative memory subsets.

The rearrangement joins TRBV29-1 to TRBJ1-1; no clear D. This TCR derives from a man aged 18 to 29 in good health. The sample comprised naive CD4+ T cells sorted from blood. Subset defined: CD45RA+ positively selected. The CDR3 region is CSVEQKEDTEAFF. CDR3 DNA: TGCAGCGTTGAGCAGAAGGAGGACACTGAAGCTTTCTTT.